A selection of T cell receptor beta chains follows, all from one sample in a study of T cells after posttransplantation cyclophosphamide. Profiling relied on immunoSEQ multiplex PCR, and the TCRdb table lists in-frame clones only, not all of them. The sample records about 20,000 clones, over 95% being singletons. Sequenced sample: naive CD4+ T cells sorted from PBMCs. These receptors originate from a man in his forties or fifties in good health, CMV-negative, and a related stem cell transplant donor. Both conserved end residues are part of each CDR3. The D gene is left open where the match is weak.

D gene | J gene | V gene | CDR3 DNA | CDR3 protein
TRBD1 | TRBJ2-7 | TRBV5-1 | TGCGCCAGCAGCTCCGGACAGGGAAGCTACGAGCAGTACTTC | CASSSGQGSYEQYF
NA | TRBJ1-1 | TRBV6-5 | TGTGCCAGCAGTTTAAGTCGGGAGGACAAAGCTTTCTTT | CASSLSREDKAFF
NA | TRBJ2-7 | TRBV30 | TGTGCCCCACGGTGGGGGGGGCCCTACGAGCAGTACTTC | CAPRWGGPYEQYF
TRBD1 | TRBJ1-4 | TRBV29-1 | TGCAGCGTTGACGGACAGGGGATTGGCGAAAAACTGTTTTTT | CSVDGQGIGEKLFF
TRBD2 | TRBJ2-1 | TRBV4-1 | TGCGCCAGCAGCCTGGGACTAGCGGGCAATGAGCAGTTCTTC | CASSLGLAGNEQFF
NA | TRBJ1-5 | TRBV20-1 | TGCAGTGCGACGGACAGCCAGCCCCAGCATTTT | CSATDSQPQHF
TRBD2 | TRBJ2-3 | TRBV5-1 | TGCGCCAGCACGTCCAGGACTAGCGGGATTCGCACAGATACGCAGTATTTT | CASTSRTSGIRTDTQYF
NA | TRBJ1-1 | TRBV29-1 | TGCAGCGTTGAGGCGCGGGGAATGAACACTGAAGCTTTCTTT | CSVEARGMNTEAFF
NA | TRBJ1-5 | TRBV9 | TGTGCCAGCAGCGCCAGGGGAAACAATCAGCCCCAGCATTTT | CASSARGNNQPQHF
NA | TRBJ2-1 | TRBV9 | TGTGCCAGCAGCGTAGCTAGCTCCAATGAGCAGTTCTTC | CASSVASSNEQFF
NA | TRBJ1-4 | TRBV6-6 | TGTGCCAGCAGTTACTCGACAGCTTCAACTAATGAAAAACTGTTTTTT | CASSYSTASTNEKLFF
TRBD1 | TRBJ2-4 | TRBV7-2 | TGTGCCAGCAGTCACCGGGACAGACAAAACATTCAGTACTTC | CASSHRDRQNIQYF
TRBD2 | TRBJ2-2 | TRBV5-6 | TGTGCCAGCAGCTTGCCTAGCGGGGCGAACACCGGGGAGCTGTTTTTT | CASSLPSGANTGELFF
TRBD1 | TRBJ2-7 | TRBV18 | TGTGCCAGCTCACGACGGACAGGAGGTTTCTACGAGCAGTACTTC | CASSRRTGGFYEQYF
TRBD1 | TRBJ1-5 | TRBV18 | TGTGCCAGCTCACCACAGGGACAGGGTAGGCACCAGCCCCAGCATTTT | CASSPQGQGRHQPQHF
NA | TRBJ1-1 | TRBV14 | TGTGCCAGCAGCCAAGCCCAGGGGTACCACACTGAAGCTTTCTTT | CASSQAQGYHTEAFF
TRBD2 | TRBJ2-7 | TRBV28 | TGTGCCAGCAGTTGGCTAGCGGGGGGGGAGCAGTACTTC | CASSWLAGGEQYF
TRBD2 | TRBJ2-7 | TRBV28 | TGTGCCAGCAGTGTCGGTTTAGCGGGAGGGTCGCCACTCGAGCAGTACTTC | CASSVGLAGGSPLEQYF
TRBD2 | TRBJ2-3 | TRBV7-7 | TGTGCCAGCAGCTTATGCGGGAGGGTCGGCACAGATACGCAGTATTTT | CASSLCGRVGTDTQYF
NA | TRBJ2-1 | TRBV30 | TGTGCCTGGAGAGGGGTCCCGACACATATCAATGAGCAGTTCTTC | CAWRGVPTHINEQFF
TRBD2 | TRBJ2-7 | TRBV5-1 | TGCGCCAGCAGCTCCACCGTGAGCGGGAGACCCCGCTACGAGCAGTACTTC | CASSSTVSGRPRYEQYF
TRBD2 | TRBJ2-7 | TRBV18 | TGTGCCAGCTCAGCCGGGACTAGCGAGCGTTACGAGCAGTACTTC | CASSAGTSERYEQYF
NA | TRBJ2-7 | TRBV11-3 | TGTGCCAGCAGCTCGCGGGGAGAAGAGCAGTACTTC | CASSSRGEEQYF
NA | TRBJ1-1 | TRBV18 | TGTGCCAGCTCCGTGGGGGGGGTCACTGAAGCTTTCTTT | CASSVGGVTEAFF
TRBD1 | TRBJ2-7 | TRBV5-1 | TGCGCCAGCAGCTTCGGGGACAGCACTTGGGAGCAGTACTTC | CASSFGDSTWEQYF
TRBD1 | TRBJ1-5 | TRBV2 | TGTGCCAGCAGGCGGGTCGAGGGGGCTTGGCAGCCCCAGCATTTT | CASRRVEGAWQPQHF
NA | TRBJ2-5 | TRBV14 | TGTGCCAGCAGCCAAGTTCCGGGAGCTGGGGACTTC | CASSQVPGAGDF
NA | TRBJ1-1 | TRBV9 | TGTGCCAGCAGCGCCGGGGGGACTTTGAACACTGAAGCTTTCTTT | CASSAGGTLNTEAFF
NA | TRBJ2-2 | TRBV9 | TGTGCCAGCAGCACCCGGACAGCGAACACCGGGGAGCTGTTTTTT | CASSTRTANTGELFF
NA | TRBJ2-7 | TRBV5-6 | TGTGCCAGCAGCTTGCGCGCGTTCGAGCAGTACTTC | CASSLRAFEQYF
NA | TRBJ1-5 | TRBV19 | TGTGCCAGTAGTTCACAGGGAAATCAGCCCCAGCATTTT | CASSSQGNQPQHF
NA | TRBJ1-1 | TRBV28 | TGTGCCAGCAGTTTACTGGAGGGTGGGGCTTTCTTT | CASSLLEGGAFF
TRBD1 | TRBJ1-2 | TRBV6-5 | TGTGCCAGCAGTTACGAGACAGGGGATGGCTACACCTTC | CASSYETGDGYTF
NA | TRBJ2-3 | TRBV5-1 | TGCGCCAGCAGCTTATCGGGGTCCTCTGATACGCAGTATTTT | CASSLSGSSDTQYF
TRBD2 | TRBJ2-2 | TRBV28 | TGTGCCAGCACTAGCGGGCAACACACCGGGGAGCTGTTTTTT | CASTSGQHTGELFF
NA | TRBJ2-3 | TRBV10-3 | TGTGCCACCTTTAATAGCGGTAACACAGATACGCAGTATTTT | CATFNSGNTDTQYF
NA | TRBJ2-7 | TRBV28 | TGTGCCAGCAGTTTAGGCCTGTACGAGCAGTACTTC | CASSLGLYEQYF
NA | TRBJ2-1 | TRBV11-3 | TGTGCCAGCAGCTTAAATGGTAGAAATGAGCAGTTCTTC | CASSLNGRNEQFF
NA | TRBJ2-5 | TRBV7-7 | TGTGCTAGCAGCTTAGGACCAGGGTCGGAGGAGACCCAGTACTTC | CASSLGPGSEETQYF
NA | TRBJ2-7 | TRBV6-6 | TGTGCCAGCAGTCGGCCCCTTGCGGGACCCTACGAGCAGTACTTC | CASSRPLAGPYEQYF